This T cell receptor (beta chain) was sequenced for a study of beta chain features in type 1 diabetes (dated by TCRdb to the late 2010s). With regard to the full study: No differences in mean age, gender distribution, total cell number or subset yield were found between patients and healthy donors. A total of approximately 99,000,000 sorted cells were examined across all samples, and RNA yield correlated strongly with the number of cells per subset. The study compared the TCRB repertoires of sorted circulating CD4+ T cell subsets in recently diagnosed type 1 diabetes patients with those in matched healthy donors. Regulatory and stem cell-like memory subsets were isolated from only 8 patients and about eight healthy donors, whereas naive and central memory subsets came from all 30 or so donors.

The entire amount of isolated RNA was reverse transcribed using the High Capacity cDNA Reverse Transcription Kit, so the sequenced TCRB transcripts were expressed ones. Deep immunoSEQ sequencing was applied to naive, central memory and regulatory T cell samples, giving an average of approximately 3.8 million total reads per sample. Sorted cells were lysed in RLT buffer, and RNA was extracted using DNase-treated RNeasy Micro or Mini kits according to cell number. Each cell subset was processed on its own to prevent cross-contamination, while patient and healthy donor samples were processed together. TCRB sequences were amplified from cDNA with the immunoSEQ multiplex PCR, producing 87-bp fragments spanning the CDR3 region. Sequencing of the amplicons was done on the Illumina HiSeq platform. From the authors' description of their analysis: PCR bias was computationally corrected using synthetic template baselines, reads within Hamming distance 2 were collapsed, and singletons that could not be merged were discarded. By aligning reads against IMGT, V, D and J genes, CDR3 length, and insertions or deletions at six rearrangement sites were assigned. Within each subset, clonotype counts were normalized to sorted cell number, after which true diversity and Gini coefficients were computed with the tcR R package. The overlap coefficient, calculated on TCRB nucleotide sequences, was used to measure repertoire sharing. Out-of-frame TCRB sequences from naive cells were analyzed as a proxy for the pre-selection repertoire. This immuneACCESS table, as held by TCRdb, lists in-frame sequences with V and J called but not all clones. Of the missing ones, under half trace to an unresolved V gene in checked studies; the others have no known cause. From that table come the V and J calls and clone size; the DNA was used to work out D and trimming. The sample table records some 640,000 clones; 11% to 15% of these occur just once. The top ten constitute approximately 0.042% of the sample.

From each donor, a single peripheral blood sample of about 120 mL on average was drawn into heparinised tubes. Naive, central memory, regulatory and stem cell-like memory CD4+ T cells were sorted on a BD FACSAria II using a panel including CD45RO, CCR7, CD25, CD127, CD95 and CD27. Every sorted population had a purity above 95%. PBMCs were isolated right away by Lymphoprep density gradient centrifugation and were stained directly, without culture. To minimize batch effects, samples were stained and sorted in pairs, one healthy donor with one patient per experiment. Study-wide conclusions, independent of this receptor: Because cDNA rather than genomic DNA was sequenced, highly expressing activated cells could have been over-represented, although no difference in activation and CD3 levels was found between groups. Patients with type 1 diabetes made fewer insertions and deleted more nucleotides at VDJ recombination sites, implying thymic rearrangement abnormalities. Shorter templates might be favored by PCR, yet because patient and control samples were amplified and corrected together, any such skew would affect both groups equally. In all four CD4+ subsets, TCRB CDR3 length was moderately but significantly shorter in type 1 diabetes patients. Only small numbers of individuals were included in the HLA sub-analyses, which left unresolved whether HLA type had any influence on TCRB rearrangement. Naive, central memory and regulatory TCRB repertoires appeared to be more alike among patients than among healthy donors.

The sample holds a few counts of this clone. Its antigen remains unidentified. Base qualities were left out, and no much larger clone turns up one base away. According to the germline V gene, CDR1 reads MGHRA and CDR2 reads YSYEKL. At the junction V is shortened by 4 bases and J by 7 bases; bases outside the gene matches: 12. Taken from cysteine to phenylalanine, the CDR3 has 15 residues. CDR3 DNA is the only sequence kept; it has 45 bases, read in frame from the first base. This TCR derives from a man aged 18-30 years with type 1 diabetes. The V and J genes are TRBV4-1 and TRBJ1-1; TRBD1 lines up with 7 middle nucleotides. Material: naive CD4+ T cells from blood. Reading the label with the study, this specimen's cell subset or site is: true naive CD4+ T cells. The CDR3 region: CASSPAQGRMDEAFF. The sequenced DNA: TGCGCCAGCAGCCCGGCACAGGGGAGGATGGATGAAGCTTTCTTT.